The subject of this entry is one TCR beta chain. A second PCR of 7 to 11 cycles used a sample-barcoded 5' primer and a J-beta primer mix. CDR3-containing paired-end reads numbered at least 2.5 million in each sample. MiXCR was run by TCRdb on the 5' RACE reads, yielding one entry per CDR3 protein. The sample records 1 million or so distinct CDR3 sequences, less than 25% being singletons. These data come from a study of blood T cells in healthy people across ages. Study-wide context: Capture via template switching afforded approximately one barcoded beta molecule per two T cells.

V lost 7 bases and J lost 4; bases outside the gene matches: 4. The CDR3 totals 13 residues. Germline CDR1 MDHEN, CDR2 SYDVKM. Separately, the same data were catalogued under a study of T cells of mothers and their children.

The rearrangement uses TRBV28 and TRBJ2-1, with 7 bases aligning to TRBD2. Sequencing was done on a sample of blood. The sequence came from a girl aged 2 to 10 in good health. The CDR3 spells CASMWEGYNEQFF. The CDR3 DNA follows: TGTGCCAGCATGTGGGAGGGGTACAATGAGCAGTTCTTC.